This T cell receptor (beta chain) was captured by sequencing in a study of blood T cell repertoires in COVID-19. As for the study in general: Samples came from the United States, Italy and Spain, spanning acute and convalescent COVID-19. The analysed material was cDNA or gDNA that came from T cells, B-cell-depleted T cells, or PBMCs.

V was clipped by 5 bases and J by 0 bases, with 11 bases between them. CDR1 and CDR2 from the germline V gene are SQVTM and ANQGSEA. The CDR3 contains 14 residues. Profiled with immunoSEQ multiplex PCR; TCRdb holds only in-frame clones, not every one. This sample carries 200,000 to 250,000 clones, around 87% of them seen once, and the ten largest clones take 5.5% to 7.5%. This receptor was taken from a woman aged 65 to 85 with active or convalescent COVID-19. This rearrangement joins TRBV29-1 to TRBJ1-5; D is perhaps TRBD1 (5 bases). Material: peripheral blood. CDR3 nucleotide sequence: TGCAGCGTTTCCGACAGTTATAGCAATCAGCCCCAGCATTTT. Residues: CSVSDSYSNQPQHF.